There are a few counts of the clone carrying this TCR beta chain. Its specificity is unknown. This specimen belongs to a study of CD8 T cells in ankylosing spondylitis. General study results and limits: A motif of eight highly homologous TCR beta variants was seen as apparently characteristic of ankylosing spondylitis blood. Significant enrichment of disease-linked clones was reportedly seen in matched ankylosing spondylitis synovial fluid.

This CDR3 has 16 residues. Trimming left V 0 bases short and J 7 bases short, with 18 bases between. TCRdb reprocessed the 5' RACE reads via MiXCR and lists one record per CDR3 protein. Seen here are roughly 700,000 distinct CDR3 sequences, around 20% observed once, and the top ten hold under 20%. The rearrangement uses TRBV12-3 or TRBV12-4 and TRBJ2-5; D gene uncertain. This sequence was found in a male donor with ankylosing spondylitis. Sequenced input: blood, either unsorted or a sorted T cell fraction (not recorded which). CDR3 protein: CASSLALRRKFGTQYF. CDR3 DNA: TGTGCCAGCAGTTTAGCGCTAAGGCGGAAATTCGGGACCCAGTACTTC.